These 32 T cell receptor beta chains came from one sample sequenced in a study of T cell responses to AZD1222 COVID-19 vaccine. Some clones are missing from TCRdb's copy, which holds only in-frame ones; the method was immunoSEQ multiplex PCR. The sample has more than 60,000 clones; around 90% are singletons. Sequenced material: peripheral blood, taken on day 0 of AZD1222 vaccination. The receptors shown here come from an adult in good health.

This sequence joins TRBV18 and TRBJ1-2, with 7 bases aligning to TRBD1. The germline V gene encodes CDR1 KGHSH and CDR2 LQKENI. After removal of 6 bases from V and 4 bases from J, the junction contained 8 bases not matched to a gene. The CDR3 extends over 14 amino acids. The CDR3 DNA reads as TGTGCCAGCTCGCCTGGACAGGACAGCTATGGCTACACCTTC. This codes for CASSPGQDSYGYTF.

Here the CDR3 reads CASSFRPPSGLAGGSDEQFF. The CDR3 region has the DNA TGCGCCAGCAGCTTCCGACCCCCTTCCGGGCTAGCGGGAGGTAGCGATGAGCAGTTCTTC. The chain has TRBV4-3 and TRBJ2-1, with TRBD2 identical over 11 bases. Germline CDR1 is LGHNA and CDR2 is YSLEER. Germline trimming cut 5 bases from V and 8 bases from J; bases unmatched to any gene: 23. This CDR3 region has 20 residues.

The rearrangement uses TRBV5-6 and TRBJ2-1; D not resolved. V gave up 4 bases and J gave up 3 bases, with 17 bases separating them. Germline V gene data show CDR1 as SGHDT and CDR2 as YYEEEE. The CDR3 runs 16 residues. In DNA, the CDR3 is TGTGCCAGCAGCCTACCCACAGCCAGCAACTACAATGAGCAGTTCTTC. Amino acids: CASSLPTASNYNEQFF.

V and J are TRBV9 and TRBJ1-4; D is unresolved. The length of the CDR3 is 14 residues. V was trimmed by 3 bases and J by 8 bases, leaving 14 bases between them. Germline V lookup: CDR1 SGDLS, CDR2 YYNGEE. In nucleotides, the CDR3 is TGTGCCAGCAGCGACCAGTCTAATTCAGAAAAACTGTTTTTT. Residues: CASSDQSNSEKLFF.

CDR3 DNA: TGTGCCAGCAGTGGCGGTACTAGCACAGATACGCAGTATTTT. Its protein product is CASSGGTSTDTQYF. The chain is built from TRBV6-4 and TRBJ2-3; D unclear. The V and J ends lost 4 bases and 0 bases respectively, with 8 bases between them. Germline CDR1 and CDR2: MRHNA and SNTAGT. The CDR3 is 14 amino acids.

The J gene is TRBJ2-7, the V gene TRBV30; D assignment may be TRBD1 or TRBD2 (6 bases each). Trimming took 2 bases from V and 1 from J, leaving 9 bases between them. Germline V gives CDR1 GTSNPN, CDR2 SVGIG (reference sequence). The CDR3 contains 13 residues. The CDR3 protein is CAWSRGLSYEQYF. CDR3 nucleotides: TGTGCCTGGAGTCGGGGGCTATCCTACGAGCAGTACTTC. Drawing the rest from reference TRBV30 and TRBJ2-7, the complete variable domain is SQTIHQWPATLVQPVGSPLSLECTVEGTSNPNLYWYRQAAGRGLQLLFYSVGIGQISSEVPQNLSASRPQDRQFILSSKKLLLSDSGFYLCAWSRGLSYEQYFGPGTRLTVT.

The chain is built from TRBV10-3 and TRBJ1-3; TRBD1 matches 11 bases. This CDR3 comprises 15 residues. The germline gives CDR1 ENHRY, CDR2 SYGVKD. Trimming at V came to 11 bases and at J to 1 base, leaving 7 bases not matched to a gene. CDR3 in amino acids: CAVRGTGGSGNTIYF. The CDR3 nucleotides are TGTGCCGTAAGGGGGACAGGGGGGTCTGGAAACACCATATATTTT.

The chain carries TRBV2 and TRBJ2-2; 11 nucleotides line up with TRBD1. This CDR3 is built from 16 residues. The V gene's germline CDR1 is SNHLY and CDR2 FYNNEI. J was trimmed by 4 bases and V by 4 bases; bases with no gene match: 5. CDR3 protein: CASSGTGGARTGELFF. DNA for the CDR3: TGTGCCAGCAGTGGGACAGGGGGCGCCCGCACCGGGGAGCTGTTTTTT.

The chain couples TRBV27 to TRBJ2-7; 7 bases match TRBD1. CDR3 length: 14 residues. J lost 4 bases, V lost 5 bases, and 8 bases had no gene match. Germline V lookup: CDR1 MNHEY, CDR2 SMNVEV (reference sequence). CDR3 sequence: CASSPTGFLYEQYF. The CDR3 DNA is TGTGCCAGCAGTCCGACAGGGTTCCTATACGAGCAGTACTTC.

CDR3 bases: TGTGCCACCAGTGACACGGGACTAACAGAGACCCAGTACTTC. As protein: CATSDTGLTETQYF. This chain connects TRBV24-1 to TRBJ2-5, with TRBD2 identical over 7 bases. Losses at the gene ends were 4 bases for V and 4 bases for J; bases not matched to a gene: 5. Germline CDR1 and CDR2: KGHDR and SFDVKD. This CDR3 region has 14 residues.

The chain is built from TRBV19 and TRBJ1-5; D unresolved. The CDR3 loop spans 16 amino acids. Germline values: CDR1 LNHDA, CDR2 SQIVND (reference sequence). Trimming left V 7 bases short and J 4 bases short, with 20 bases between. CDR3 nucleotides: TGTGCCAGTACCCCATATGATGCGGTAAAGAATCAGCCCCAGCATTTT. It yields the protein CASTPYDAVKNQPQHF.

V usage is TRBV7-6 and J usage is TRBJ2-1, with 9 positions matching TRBD2. Germline-derived CDR1 and CDR2 are SGHVS and FNYEAQ. The CDR3 length is 18 residues. The trim removed 5 bases at V and 0 bases at J, leaving 11 bases unmatched. DNA of the CDR3: TGTGCCAGCAGCGACGTAGGTTTAGCGGGAGTCTCCTACAATGAGCAGTTCTTC. Translating gives CASSDVGLAGVSYNEQFF. The whole variable domain, remainder taken from reference TRBV7-6 and TRBJ2-1, is GAGVSQSPRYKVTKRGQDVALRCDPISGHVSLYWYRQALGQGPEFLTYFNYEAQQDKSGLPNDRFSAERPEGSISTLTIQRTEQRDSAMYRCASSDVGLAGVSYNEQFFGPGTRLTVL.

The gene calls are TRBV28 and TRBJ1-1, with D possibly being TRBD1 (6 bases). The CDR3 totals 16 residues. Germline CDR1 and CDR2: MDHEN and SYDVKM. Trimming took off 5 bases at V and 1 base at J, with 17 bases between the two ends. The CDR3 reads CASSDPLRQENTEAFF. In DNA form, the CDR3 reads TGTGCCAGCAGTGACCCCCTCAGACAGGAGAACACTGAAGCTTTCTTT. The entire variable domain, with the rest obtained from reference TRBV28 and TRBJ1-1, is as follows: DVKVTQSSRYLVKRTGEKVFLECVQDMDHENMFWYRQDPGLGLRLIYFSYDVKMKEKGDIPEGYSVSREKKERFSLILESASTNQTSMYLCASSDPLRQENTEAFFGQGTRLTVV.

This clone was recorded only once. The chain has TRBV4-3 and TRBJ1-1; D gene unclear. The germline V gene has CDR1 LGHNA and CDR2 YSLEER. Trimming removed 3 bases from V and 1 base from J, with 6 bases in between. The CDR3 loop spans 13 amino acids. The CDR3 loop reads CASSQYGNTEAFF. The CDR3 nucleotides are TGCGCCAGCAGCCAGTACGGGAACACTGAAGCTTTCTTT.

The chain carries TRBV2 and TRBJ2-7; 8 positions agree with TRBD2. J gave up 3 bases and V 6 bases, and 7 bases lay outside the gene matches. Germline V gene data show CDR1 as SNHLY and CDR2 as FYNNEI. This CDR3 has 14 residues. CDR3 residues: CASSGGGLHYEQYF. CDR3 DNA sequence: TGTGCCAGCAGCGGGGGGGGGCTGCACTACGAGCAGTACTTC. The full variable domain, with the rest looked up from reference TRBV2 and TRBJ2-7, is EPEVTQTPSHQVTQMGQEVILRCVPISNHLYFYWYRQILGQKVEFLVSFYNNEISEKSEIFDDQFSVERPDGSNFTLKIRSTKLEDSAMYFCASSGGGLHYEQYFGPGTRLTVT.

The chain combines TRBV5-1 with TRBJ1-1, with a possible D match to TRBD1 (5 bases). The germline CDR1 and CDR2 sequences are SGHRS and YFSETQ. This CDR3 contains 15 residues. The V and J ends lost 0 bases and 4 bases respectively, with 13 bases between them. The CDR3: CASSLVGTWGTEAFF. DNA for the CDR3: TGCGCCAGCAGCTTGGTAGGGACTTGGGGCACTGAAGCTTTCTTT.

Concerning this clone: Other DNA sequences in this specimen translate into the identical CDR3. The chain has TRBV7-9 and TRBJ2-3, with D possibly being TRBD1 (6 bases). CDR3 length: 11 amino acids. CDR1 SEHNR and CDR2 FQNEAQ come from the germline V gene (reference sequence). Trimming left V 6 bases short and J 6 bases short, with 7 bases between. CDR3: CASRRGDTQYF. CDR3 in DNA: TGTGCCAGCAGGAGGGGGGATACGCAGTATTTT. The full variable domain, with the rest looked up from reference TRBV7-9 and TRBJ2-3, is DTGVSQNPRHKITKRGQNVTFRCDPISEHNRLYWYRQTLGQGPEFLTYFQNEAQLEKSRLLSDRFSAERPKGSFSTLEIQRTEQGDSAMYLCASRRGDTQYFGPGTRLTVL.

The gene calls are TRBV19 and TRBJ1-4; possible D gene TRBD1, 5 bases. The CDR3 extends over 14 amino acids. The germline gives CDR1 LNHDA, CDR2 SQIVND (reference sequence). V lost 7 bases and J 0 bases, leaving 9 bases between the germline ends. CDR3 coding DNA: TGTGCCAGTATGCCGACAGCAACTAATGAAAAACTGTTTTTT. It codes for CASMPTATNEKLFF. The whole variable domain, remainder taken from reference TRBV19 and TRBJ1-4, is DGGITQSPKYLFRKEGQNVTLSCEQNLNHDAMYWYRQDPGQGLRLIYYSQIVNDFQKGDIAEGYSVSREKKESFPLTVTSAQKNPTAFYLCASMPTATNEKLFFGSGTQLSVL.

This chain uses TRBV7-8 with TRBJ1-2, with 7 bases lining up with TRBD1. CDR1 is SGHVS and CDR2 is FQNEAQ in the germline V gene. The junction had 5 bases not matched to a gene; V was cut back by 1 base and J by 3 bases. The CDR3 runs 15 residues. CDR3 region: CASSLGGGGHYGYTF. CDR3 coding DNA: TGTGCCAGCAGCTTAGGTGGAGGGGGCCACTATGGCTACACCTTC.

The chain employs TRBV6-5 and TRBJ1-6, with TRBD1 as a possible D gene (5 bases). V was cut by 6 bases and J by 14 bases, with 14 bases left in between. Germline values: CDR1 MNHEY, CDR2 SVGAGI. The CDR3 extends over 12 amino acids. The CDR3 loop is CASRLGTGTLHF. Here the CDR3 DNA reads TGTGCCAGCAGGCTCGGGACGGGAACCCTCCACTTT.

The chain carries TRBV7-3 and TRBJ2-6; weak D call: TRBD2 (5 bases). The CDR3 totals 15 residues. With 5 bases removed from V and 4 bases from J, the gap between germline ends came to 12 bases. CDR1 and CDR2 (germline): SGHTA, FQGTGA. The DNA for the CDR3 is TGTGCCAGCAGCCTCCTGGGAGCCGGGGCCAACGTCCTGACTTTC. Translation: CASSLLGAGANVLTF.

Only a few counts were recorded for this clone. The chain uses TRBV2 and TRBJ2-2; D is unclear. With 5 bases removed from V and 5 bases from J, the gap between germline ends came to 15 bases. CDR3 length: 15 residues. Looked up from germline, CDR1 is SNHLY and CDR2 is FYNNEI. CDR3 bases: TGTGCCAGCAGTAAGGCAGGTCGGCTTACCGGGGAGCTGTTTTTT. Its protein product is CASSKAGRLTGELFF.

The DNA of the CDR3 is TGTGCCGCTGTTAAGCACTCTGGAAACACCATATATTTT. Residues: CAAVKHSGNTIYF. This chain connects TRBV9 to TRBJ1-3, with D unclear. Germline V CDR1 and CDR2: SGDLS, YYNGEE. V was trimmed by 10 bases and J by 0 bases, leaving 11 bases between them. CDR3 length: 13 amino acids.

The chain recombines TRBV7-2 with TRBJ2-7; D remains unclear. CDR1 is SGHTA, CDR2 FQGNSA, per germline. With 2 bases removed from V and 1 base from J, the gap between germline ends came to 6 bases. CDR3 length: 13 amino acids. The CDR3 nucleotides are TGTGCCAGCAGCTTATCGGTATCCTACGAGCAGTACTTC. Its translation: CASSLSVSYEQYF.

This chain connects TRBV10-3 to TRBJ2-3; TRBD2 matches at 8 bases. The CDR3 is 13 amino acids. The germline CDR1 and CDR2 sequences are ENHRY and SYGVKD. V shed 9 bases, J shed 6 bases, and the junction held 8 bases outside the gene matches. In DNA, the CDR3 is TGTGCCATTAAGGTGGCGGGAGGTGATACGCAGTATTTT. Protein: CAIKVAGGDTQYF.

V gene TRBV7-8 combines with J gene TRBJ2-5; D is tentatively TRBD1 or TRBD2 (5 bases each). From germline, CDR1 is SGHVS and CDR2 FQNEAQ. The CDR3 spans 15 residues. The germline V and J ends were trimmed by 7 bases and 5 bases, with 20 bases remaining between them. This chain's CDR3 is CASTSGRAVYETQYF. Written as DNA, the CDR3 is TGTGCCAGCACCTCGGGGCGGGCCGTGTACGAGACCCAGTACTTC.

This rearrangement joins TRBV28 to TRBJ1-2; a weak D match, TRBD1 (5 bases). Germline values: CDR1 MDHEN, CDR2 SYDVKM. The CDR3 extends over 16 amino acids. Deletions cut 0 bases from V and 3 bases from J, with 14 bases between. CDR3: CASSLWVSGADYGYTF. Written as DNA, the CDR3 is TGTGCCAGCAGTTTATGGGTTTCTGGGGCCGACTATGGCTACACCTTC.

The chain links TRBV5-6 to TRBJ1-1; no firm D call. Trimming took off 0 bases at V and 1 base at J, with 7 bases between the two ends. The CDR3 covers 14 residues. CDR1 is SGHDT, CDR2 YYEEEE, per germline. The CDR3 region is CASSLVTGNTEAFF. The CDR3 bases are TGTGCCAGCAGCTTGGTTACGGGGAACACTGAAGCTTTCTTT.

This clone was seen just once. In DNA form, the CDR3 reads TGTGCCAGCAGTACAGGACGTGGCTACACCTTC. Translation gives CASSTGRGYTF. This chain connects TRBV12-3 or TRBV12-4 to TRBJ1-2, with a possible D match to TRBD1 (5 bases). The CDR3 is made up of 11 amino acids. V was pared by 5 bases and J by 7 bases, with 8 bases between.

This clone was detected once. The chain couples TRBV7-6 to TRBJ2-2; a weak D match, TRBD1 (5 bases). V lost 0 bases and J lost 9, with 17 bases in between. The length of the CDR3 is 16 residues. Germline CDR1 is SGHVS and CDR2 is FNYEAQ. The CDR3 DNA reads as TGTGCCAGCAGCTTAGCGCCCGACAGACCACCTAGGGAGCTGTTTTTT. Translated, it gives CASSLAPDRPPRELFF. The entire variable domain, with the rest obtained from reference TRBV7-6 and TRBJ2-2, is as follows: GAGVSQSPRYKVTKRGQDVALRCDPISGHVSLYWYRQALGQGPEFLTYFNYEAQQDKSGLPNDRFSAERPEGSISTLTIQRTEQRDSAMYRCASSLAPDRPPRELFFGEGSRLTVL.

This chain uses TRBV9 with TRBJ1-3, with D maybe TRBD1 (5 bases). CDR3 length: 13 amino acids. V lost 2 bases to trimming and J lost 4 bases, with 7 bases between them. Per the germline V gene, CDR1 is SGDLS and CDR2 is YYNGEE. In DNA, the CDR3 is TGTGCCAGCAGCGTTGACAGCGGAAACACCATATATTTT. This codes for CASSVDSGNTIYF. Together with reference TRBV9 and TRBJ1-3, the CDR3 gives the full variable domain: DSGVTQTPKHLITATGQRVTLRCSPRSGDLSVYWYQQSLDQGLQFLIQYYNGEERAKGNILERFSAQQFPDLHSELNLSSLELGDSALYFCASSVDSGNTIYFGEGSWLTVV.

The chain links TRBV7-6 to TRBJ2-5; no clear D gene. V was shortened by 5 bases and J by 0 bases, with 4 bases between the two germline ends. CDR1 is SGHVS, CDR2 FNYEAQ, per germline. The CDR3 sequence is 12 residues long. The CDR3 region has the DNA TGTGCCAGCAGCCCGTACCAAGAGACCCAGTACTTC. As protein: CASSPYQETQYF.